This entry is about one T cell receptor (beta chain). This specimen comes from a study of cytomegalovirus exposure and HLA in healthy donors. 13 Jbeta primers and 60 Vbeta primers were used for the PCR. Clones were sequenced by immunoSEQ multiplex PCR, and TCRdb holds only the in-frame ones, with some missing. Here the sample spans about 110,000 clones, around 76% being singletons. Germline assignment: CDR1 ENHRY and CDR2 SYGVKD. The CDR3 runs to 15 residues. The J segment lost 9 bases and the V segment lost 0 bases, leaving 2 bases of the junction unmatched. Sample: PBMCs. This TCR was recovered from a man younger than 45 in good health and CMV-seropositive. This chain joins TRBV10-3 and TRBJ2-1, with TRBD2 identical over 13 bases. CDR3 residues: CAISESTSGGVEQFF. The CDR3 DNA is TGTGCCATCAGTGAGTCTACTAGCGGGGGGGTTGAGCAGTTCTTC.